A selection of T cell receptor beta chains follows, all from one sample in a study of T cell repertoires in cytomegalovirus infection. MiXCR, applied by TCRdb to the reads, yields one record per CDR3 protein. The data hold about 740,000 distinct CDR3 sequences, with roughly 36% observed a single time. Sequencing used PBMCs. The source of these receptors is a human donor in good health (CMV status not recorded). Some clones in this sample may be carry-over from other donors' samples. The CDR3 runs from the conserved cysteine through the conserved F or W. The D gene is left open where the match is weak. Clone size is given for some rows only: seen once, a few or many times, or a class if the clone is expanded.

len	abundance	v_gene	j_gene	d_gene	CDR3aa	CDR3nt
14	many	TRBV7-6	TRBJ2-7	-	CASSLGGTSYEQYF	TGTGCCAGCAGCTTAGGGGGGACCAGTTACGAGCAGTACTTC
14	few	TRBV4-1	TRBJ2-3	-	CASSQDRGRNTQYF	TGCGCCAGCAGCCAAGATCGTGGGAGGAATACGCAGTATTTT
13	few	TRBV12-3/TRBV12-4	TRBJ1-2	TRBD1	CASNWGQGGGYTF	TGTGCCAGCAATTGGGGACAGGGGGGCGGCTACACCTTC
14	-	TRBV7-3	TRBJ1-1	-	CASSLLGGATGAFF	TGTGCCAGCAGCTTGCTGGGTGGGGCTACGGGAGCTTTCTTT
16	-	TRBV12-3/TRBV12-4	TRBJ2-5	TRBD2	CASSLETSGRGETQYF	TGTGCCAGCAGTCTTGAGACTAGCGGGAGAGGAGAGACCCAGTACTTC
15	-	TRBV5-1	TRBJ2-1	-	CASSFSDPSYNEQFF	TGCGCCAGCAGCTTTAGCGACCCCTCCTACAATGAGCAGTTCTTC
16	few	TRBV11-2	TRBJ1-2	-	CASSRGGDRPNYGYTF	TGTGCCAGCAGCAGAGGGGGAGACAGGCCGAACTATGGCTACACCTTC
12	-	TRBV19	TRBJ1-5	-	CASRDLNQPQHF	TGTGCCAGTAGGGACCTCAATCAGCCCCAGCATTTT
14	-	TRBV4-2	TRBJ1-1	-	CASSQDRSGREAFF	TGTGCCAGCAGCCAAGATCGGTCAGGTCGGGAAGCTTTCTTT
15	many	TRBV7-2	TRBJ2-7	TRBD2	CASSRSGREGSEQYF	TGTGCCAGCAGCCGCTCTGGGCGGGAGGGCTCCGAGCAGTACTTC
14	once	TRBV20-1	TRBJ1-2	-	CSARDRGSHYGYTF	TGCAGTGCTAGAGATCGGGGCAGTCACTATGGCTACACCTTC
16	many	TRBV6-2/TRBV6-3	TRBJ1-2	-	CASSSYREMAIYGYTF	TGTGCCAGCAGCTCCTACAGGGAGATGGCTATCTATGGCTACACCTTC
16	-	TRBV18	TRBJ2-1	-	CASSPPQGRSYNEQFF	TGTGCCAGCTCACCACCCCAGGGTCGCTCCTACAATGAGCAGTTCTTC
15	few	TRBV20-1	TRBJ2-1	TRBD2	CSAPTSASGYNEQFF	TGCAGTGCACCGACTAGCGCCTCAGGGTACAATGAGCAGTTCTTC
15	-	TRBV6-1	TRBJ1-5	-	CASRSPGGVGQPQHF	TGTGCCAGCAGATCCCCCGGGGGTGTAGGTCAGCCCCAGCATTTT
13	few	TRBV19	TRBJ2-2	-	CASSNRATGELFF	TGTGCCAGTAGTAACAGGGCCACCGGGGAGCTGTTTTTT
15	-	TRBV28	TRBJ1-5	-	CASRTTGASNQPQHF	TGTGCCAGCAGAACCACAGGTGCTAGCAATCAGCCCCAGCATTTT
13	-	TRBV27	TRBJ1-2	-	CASSSAGIYGYTF	TGTGCCAGCAGTTCAGCCGGGATCTATGGCTACACCTTC
13	many	TRBV7-2	TRBJ2-7	-	CASSGYQEVSVYF	TGTGCCAGCAGCGGATACCAGGAGGTTAGCGTGTACTTC
17	few	TRBV6-5	TRBJ2-6	TRBD1	CASSYWTGGSGANVLTF	TGTGCCAGCAGCTACTGGACAGGGGGCTCTGGGGCCAACGTCCTGACTTTC
14	-	TRBV6-8	TRBJ2-3	TRBD1	CASRNIQGADTQYF	TGTGCCAGCAGAAACATACAGGGGGCAGATACGCAGTATTTT
15	few	TRBV7-2	TRBJ1-5	-	CASSLGAGAAQPQHF	TGTGCCAGCAGCTTGGGGGCGGGGGCGGCTCAGCCCCAGCATTTT
19	few	TRBV7-2	TRBJ2-2	TRBD2	CASSFSWDQASGATGELFF	TGTGCCAGCAGCTTCTCTTGGGACCAAGCTAGCGGGGCCACCGGGGAGCTGTTTTTT
13	many	TRBV7-8	TRBJ1-3	-	CASSLRAGNTIYF	TGTGCCAGCAGCTTGAGGGCTGGAAACACCATATATTTT
14	-	TRBV27	TRBJ2-2	-	CASSFWANTGELFF	TGTGCCAGCAGTTTTTGGGCGAACACCGGGGAGCTGTTTTTT
12	few	TRBV20-1	TRBJ2-3	-	CSVRPSTDTQYF	TGCAGTGTCCGTCCCAGCACAGATACGCAGTATTTT
14	few	TRBV20-1	TRBJ1-3	-	CSASGRGSGNTIYF	TGCAGTGCTAGCGGCAGGGGTTCTGGAAACACCATATATTTT
12	few	TRBV27	TRBJ2-1	-	CASSVQGGEQFF	TGTGCCAGCAGTGTTCAGGGGGGTGAGCAGTTCTTC
13	few	TRBV29-1	TRBJ1-2	TRBD1	CSVGPQGGHGYTF	TGCAGCGTGGGACCACAGGGGGGTCATGGCTACACCTTC
16	-	TRBV2	TRBJ2-5	-	CASSEDGTGPAGTQYF	TGTGCCAGCAGTGAAGATGGGACGGGGCCCGCAGGGACCCAGTACTTC
15	-	TRBV5-1	TRBJ2-1	-	CASSLEAQGLNEQFF	TGCGCCAGCAGCTTGGAGGCCCAGGGGTTGAATGAGCAGTTCTTC
15	-	TRBV28	TRBJ2-2	TRBD1	CASSLNRGRTGELFF	TGTGCCAGCAGTTTAAACAGGGGGCGCACCGGGGAGCTGTTTTTT
13	many	TRBV28	TRBJ2-5	-	CASSSQGQETQYF	TGTGCCAGCAGCTCACAGGGTCAAGAGACCCAGTACTTC
13	few	TRBV15	TRBJ2-7	-	CATRGREDYEQYF	TGTGCCACCCGGGGGCGGGAAGATTACGAGCAGTACTTC
13	-	TRBV19	TRBJ1-1	TRBD1	CATSDRPNTEAFF	TGTGCGACCTCGGACAGGCCGAACACTGAAGCTTTCTTT
14	few	TRBV28	TRBJ1-5	-	CASSFLTDNQPQHF	TGTGCCAGCAGTTTTCTGACAGACAATCAGCCCCAGCATTTT
16	-	TRBV27	TRBJ2-7	TRBD2	CASSSNLGGSGYEQYF	TGTGCCAGCAGTTCCAACCTTGGCGGGAGTGGTTACGAGCAGTACTTC